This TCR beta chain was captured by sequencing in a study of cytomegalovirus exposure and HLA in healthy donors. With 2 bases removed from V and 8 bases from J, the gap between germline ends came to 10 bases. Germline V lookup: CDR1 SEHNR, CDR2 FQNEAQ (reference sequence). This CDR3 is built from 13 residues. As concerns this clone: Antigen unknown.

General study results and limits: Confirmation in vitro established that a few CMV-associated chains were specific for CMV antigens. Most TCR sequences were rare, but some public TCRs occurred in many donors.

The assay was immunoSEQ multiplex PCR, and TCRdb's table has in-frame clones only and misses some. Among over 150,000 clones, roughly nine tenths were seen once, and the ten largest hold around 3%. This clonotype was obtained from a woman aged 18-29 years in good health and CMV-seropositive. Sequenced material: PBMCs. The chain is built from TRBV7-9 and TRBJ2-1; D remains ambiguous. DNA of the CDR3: TGTGCCAGCAGCTTACCCCTTAAGCATGAGCAGTTCTTC. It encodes CASSLPLKHEQFF.